These 23 T cell receptor beta chains share one sample of origin, sequenced in a study of blood T cell repertoires in COVID-19. TCRdb's copy holds only in-frame clones and misses some; the assay was immunoSEQ multiplex PCR. The table lists 200,000 or so clones, approximately 86% of them singletons. The source material was PBMCs or T cells enriched from blood (not recorded which). These receptors all come from a woman aged 35 to 49 with acute COVID-19.

J is TRBJ1-2 and V is TRBV4-1; D possibly corresponds to TRBD1 (6 bases). Germline V CDR1 and CDR2: MGHRA, YSYEKL. The CDR3 consists of 13 residues. Trimming shortened V by 1 base and J by 8 bases, and 11 bases separated the two germline ends. The CDR3 region is CASSQASGEGYTF. The DNA of the CDR3 is TGCGCCAGCAGCCAAGCGTCAGGGGAAGGCTACACCTTC.

This chain links TRBV30 with TRBJ1-1; 9 bases are a match to TRBD1. CDR3 length: 13 residues. V shed 8 bases, J shed 11 bases, and the junction held 15 bases outside the gene matches. Germline CDR1 and CDR2: GTSNPN and SVGIG (reference sequence). The CDR3 loop reads CAGDRGAPIKAFF. CDR3 nucleotide sequence: TGTGCCGGTGACAGGGGGGCCCCCATCAAGGCTTTCTTT.

This sequence joins TRBV28 and TRBJ2-2; TRBD1 aligns across 9 bases. V shed 5 bases and J 3 bases; nucleotides not matched to a gene: 7. Germline V gene sequence: CDR1 MDHEN, CDR2 SYDVKM. The CDR3 covers 16 residues. The CDR3 protein is CASSLPRQGDTGELFF. CDR3 bases: TGTGCCAGCAGTCTCCCTAGACAGGGGGACACCGGGGAGCTGTTTTTT.

The chain carries TRBV27 and TRBJ1-6; 7 nucleotides match TRBD1. The J segment lost 10 bases and the V segment lost 6 bases, leaving 18 bases of the junction unmatched. CDR3 length equals 17 residues. Germline values: CDR1 MNHEY, CDR2 SMNVEV (reference sequence). CDR3 sequence: CASRKDRINPYLSPLHF. CDR3 DNA sequence: TGTGCCAGCAGGAAGGACAGGATAAATCCGTATCTCTCACCCCTCCACTTT.

This chain joins TRBV19 and TRBJ2-7; possible D gene TRBD1, 6 bases. The germline CDR1 and CDR2 sequences are LNHDA and SQIVND (reference sequence). The V and J ends lost 4 bases and 3 bases respectively, with 16 bases between them. The CDR3 is 15 amino acids. The CDR3 region is CASSTLQGLNYEQYF. The DNA of the CDR3 is TGTGCCAGTAGTACTTTACAGGGCCTGAACTACGAGCAGTACTTC.

The chain joins TRBV27 to TRBJ2-1; TRBD2 matches 7 bases. Germline V lookup: CDR1 MNHEY, CDR2 SMNVEV (reference sequence). The CDR3 totals 15 residues. Germline trimming cut 0 bases from V and 7 bases from J; bases unmatched to any gene: 6. The DNA of the CDR3 is TGTGCCAGCAGTTTATCGTGGGGGGAGGGAAATGAGCAGTTCTTC. Amino acid sequence: CASSLSWGEGNEQFF.

In nucleotides, the CDR3 is TGTGCCAGCAATAAGGAGGGCCGCGCAGATACGCAGTATTTT. Protein: CASNKEGRADTQYF. The chain combines TRBV6-5 with TRBJ2-3; TRBD2 is a possible D gene (6 bases). Looked up from germline, CDR1 is MNHEY and CDR2 is SVGAGI. The CDR3 is made up of 14 amino acids. Trimming shortened V by 7 bases and J by 4 bases, and 15 bases separated the two germline ends.

The chain uses TRBV27 and TRBJ1-1; D ambiguous. Germline values: CDR1 MNHEY, CDR2 SMNVEV (reference sequence). This CDR3 contains 15 residues. The V gene lost 6 bases and the J gene lost 2 bases, with 16 bases spanning the gap. CDR3 sequence: CASSPPNRENTEAFF. The CDR3 DNA is TGTGCCAGCAGCCCACCCAACCGGGAAAACACTGAAGCTTTCTTT.

The chain combines TRBV25-1 with TRBJ2-7, with D hard to call. The V end lost 3 bases, the J end lost 4 bases, and 4 bases lay between the germline ends. Germline CDR1 is MGHDK and CDR2 is SYGVNS. The CDR3 extends over 11 amino acids. CDR3 amino acids: CASSDVYEQYF. Written as DNA, the CDR3 is TGTGCCAGCAGTGATGTATACGAGCAGTACTTC.

This clone was observed once. The J gene is TRBJ2-1, the V gene TRBV9; 8 nucleotides match TRBD2. The junction had 10 bases not matched to a gene; V was cut back by 6 bases and J by 5 bases. The CDR3 is 15 amino acids. Germline-derived CDR1 and CDR2 are SGDLS and YYNGEE. The CDR3 sequence is CASTSVIAGNNEQFF. DNA for the CDR3: TGTGCCAGCACCTCGGTTATAGCGGGAAACAATGAGCAGTTCTTC.

Here the CDR3 DNA reads TGTGCCAGCAGCATTAACTCCCCGGGACTAGTGCAAGAGACCCAGTACTTC. Translated: CASSINSPGLVQETQYF. V and J are TRBV7-7 and TRBJ2-5; 8 bases agree with TRBD2. The junction had 13 bases not matched to a gene; V was cut back by 5 bases and J by 2 bases. Germline CDR1 reads SSHAT; CDR2 reads FNYEAQ (reference sequence). The CDR3 contains 17 residues.

This clone occurred a few times. The chain has TRBV7-2 and TRBJ2-2; 8 bases fit TRBD1. The CDR3 has 13 amino acids. J lost 6 bases, V lost 5 bases, and 2 bases had no gene match. The V gene's germline CDR1 is SGHTA and CDR2 FQGNSA. CDR3 nucleotides: TGTGCCAGCAGCCGGACAGGGTCCGGGGAGCTGTTTTTT. Translation gives CASSRTGSGELFF. The entire variable domain, with the rest obtained from reference TRBV7-2 and TRBJ2-2, is as follows: GAGVSQSPSNKVTEKGKDVELRCDPISGHTALYWYRQSLGQGLEFLIYFQGNSAPDKSGLPSDRFSAERTGGSVSTLTIQRTQQEDSAVYLCASSRTGSGELFFGEGSRLTVL.

The chain combines TRBV3-1 (or the pseudogene TRBV3-2) with TRBJ1-2; a weak D match, TRBD1 (5 bases). Trimming cost V 0 bases and J 1 base, with 9 bases left between them. The CDR3 contains 15 residues. Germline V gene sequence: CDR1 LGHDT, CDR2 YNNKEL (reference sequence). Here the CDR3 reads CASSQDRTLNYGYTF. In DNA, the CDR3 is TGTGCCAGCAGCCAAGATAGGACACTTAACTATGGCTACACCTTC.

The chain employs TRBV7-8 and TRBJ2-4; TRBD2 matches 9 bases. The CDR3 has 17 amino acids. With 3 bases clipped from V and 0 bases from J, the junction kept 6 bases outside the gene matches. Germline CDR1 and CDR2: SGHVS and FQNEAQ. CDR3 sequence reads: CASSLIFSGGAKNIQYF. CDR3 bases: TGTGCCAGCAGCTTGATCTTTAGCGGGGGAGCCAAAAACATTCAGTACTTC.

V usage is TRBV28 and J usage is TRBJ1-5; TRBD1 aligns across 10 bases. V trimming: 2 bases; J trimming: 1 base; junction bases outside the gene matches: 8. This CDR3 region has 18 residues. CDR1 and CDR2 from the germline V gene are MDHEN and SYDVKM. CDR3 protein: CASSLRTGGKRSNQPQHF. The CDR3 coding sequence is TGTGCCAGCAGTTTAAGGACAGGGGGAAAAAGGAGCAATCAGCCCCAGCATTTT.

As to this clone: At one end, the junction sequence differs from germline, possibly due to a read error. The V call is TRBV10-3, the J call TRBJ2-7, with D possibly matching TRBD2 (5 bases). The CDR3 spans 13 residues. Germline-derived CDR1 and CDR2 are ENHRY and SYGVKD. CDR3 region: CAISVVPEGPTDF. The CDR3 DNA reads as TGTGCCATCAGTGTCGTCCCAGAGGGCCCCACGGACTTC.

The V and J genes are TRBV11-2 and TRBJ1-4, with D perhaps matching TRBD1 (6 bases). The CDR3 sequence is 14 residues long. CDR1 is SGHAT and CDR2 is FQNNGV in the germline V gene. V was cut by 4 bases and J by 5 bases, with 11 bases left in between. The CDR3: CASSSGQGNEKLFF. CDR3 nucleotide sequence: TGTGCCAGCAGCTCGGGGCAGGGGAATGAAAAACTGTTTTTT. Together with reference TRBV11-2 and TRBJ1-4, the CDR3 gives the full variable domain: EAGVAQSPRYKIIEKRQSVAFWCNPISGHATLYWYQQILGQGPKLLIQFQNNGVVDDSQLPKDRFSAERLKGVDSTLKIQPAKLEDSAVYLCASSSGQGNEKLFFGSGTQLSVL.

The V and J genes are TRBV5-4 and TRBJ2-1, with TRBD2 as a possible D gene (5 bases). V lost 4 bases, J lost 2 bases, and 10 bases lay in between. This CDR3 has 14 amino acids. Per the germline V gene, CDR1 is SGHNT and CDR2 is YYREEE (reference sequence). Written as DNA, the CDR3 is TGTGCCAGCAGCCTTCCGACTACCTACAATGAGCAGTTCTTC. It specifies CASSLPTTYNEQFF.

The V and J genes are TRBV2 and TRBJ2-3; 14 nucleotides agree with TRBD2. The germline V gene encodes CDR1 SNHLY and CDR2 FYNNEI. The CDR3 has 15 residues. V lost 6 bases and J lost 6; bases outside the gene matches: 5. The CDR3 coding sequence is TGTGCCAGCAGACCAGGGACTAGCGGGGGCGATACGCAGTATTTT. It encodes CASRPGTSGGDTQYF.

The chain couples TRBV28 to TRBJ2-7; the D gene is possibly TRBD2 (7 bases). The CDR3 sequence is 17 residues long. Between the trimmed V and J ends, which lost 5 bases and 4 bases, there was a span of 24 bases. From germline, CDR1 is MDHEN and CDR2 SYDVKM. CDR3 in DNA: TGTGCCAGCAGTCCCGACTGGACTAGTCCAGGGGCATACGAGCAGTACTTC. Translating gives CASSPDWTSPGAYEQYF.

The chain combines TRBV28 with TRBJ2-7; D unresolved. Germline loops: CDR1 MDHEN, CDR2 SYDVKM. This CDR3 is built from 11 residues. The V and J ends lost 2 bases and 12 bases respectively, with 11 bases between them. In DNA, the CDR3 is TGTGCCAGCAGTTTAAACGGGTCGCCGTACTTC. Its protein is CASSLNGSPYF.

This clone was observed a handful of times. CDR3 residues: CASSQDWLRSSNEQFF. The CDR3 DNA is TGTGCCAGCAGCCAAGATTGGCTTCGGAGTAGCAATGAGCAGTTCTTC. The chain has TRBV14 and TRBJ2-1; D is undetermined. The germline CDR1 and CDR2 sequences are SGHDN and FVKESK. This CDR3 spans 16 amino acids. V was shortened by 0 bases and J by 6 bases, with 15 bases between the two germline ends.

The rearrangement uses TRBV7-9 and TRBJ2-7; 7 bases fit TRBD2. This CDR3 spans 13 amino acids. Germline CDR1 SEHNR, CDR2 FQNEAQ (reference sequence). The ends lost 8 bases at V and 0 bases at J; junction bases unmatched: 4. The CDR3 DNA reads as TGTGCCAGCGGCCCTAGCGGCTCCTACGAGCAGTACTTC. It translates to CASGPSGSYEQYF.